One sample yielded the 16 T cell receptor beta chains listed below, sequenced in a study of CXCR3-negative and CXCR3-positive naive CD8 T cells. TRB cDNA was prepared as libraries by UMI-labeled 5' RACE. TCRdb re-analyzed the 5' RACE reads; it lists each CDR3 protein once, without DNA. This sample's table reports nearly 45,000 distinct CDR3 sequences. Sequenced material: memory CD8+ T cells from blood. The source is a human donor in good health. Some clones in this sample may be carry-over from other donors' samples.

The chain links TRBV6-4 to TRBJ2-1. Germline lookup yields CDR1 MRHNA and CDR2 SNTAGT. The CDR3 is 16 residues long. CDR3 region: CASSDPASHSYNEQFF.

This chain joins TRBV10-1 and TRBJ2-7; with no DNA, the TCRdb D assignment of TRBD1 cannot be verified. Germline V gene sequence: CDR1 WNHNN, CDR2 SYGVQD (reference sequence). CDR3 length equals 13 residues. The CDR3: CASMGQGAHEQYF.

The V and J genes are TRBV21-1 and TRBJ2-7; the TCRdb D gene call, TRBD2, has no DNA to confirm it. TRBV21-1 is a known pseudogene. CDR3 length equals 18 residues. The CDR3 is CASSSGTSGSLGNYEQYF.

V gene TRBV12-3 or TRBV12-4 combines with J gene TRBJ2-1. The CDR3 has 14 residues. CDR3: CASSFRGSYNEQFF.

The rearrangement links TRBV9 to TRBJ1-2. Germline V lookup: CDR1 SGDLS, CDR2 YYNGEE. The CDR3 is 15 residues long. CDR3 protein: CASSVGQHRNYGYTF.

The genes are TRBV20-1 and TRBJ1-5; TCRdb outputs TRBD1, but without DNA this stays unchecked. This CDR3 region has 16 residues. Per germline, CDR1 DFQATT and CDR2 SNEGSKA (reference sequence). This CDR3 reads CSASYRTPGDNQPQHF.

The rearrangement links TRBV20-1 to TRBJ2-4; TCRdb's assignment of TRBD1 cannot be checked, as there is no DNA. Looked up from germline, CDR1 is DFQATT and CDR2 is SNEGSKA (reference sequence). The CDR3 runs to 16 residues. CDR3: CSARGTGESPKNIQYF.

The rearrangement links TRBV28 to TRBJ2-6; no DNA is available, so the TRBD2 call from TCRdb remains unchecked. The CDR3 contains 15 residues. Germline assignment: CDR1 MDHEN and CDR2 SYDVKM. The CDR3 reads CASSKGLSGANVLTF. The variable domain in full, completed from reference TRBV28 and TRBJ2-6, reads DVKVTQSSRYLVKRTGEKVFLECVQDMDHENMFWYRQDPGLGLRLIYFSYDVKMKEKGDIPEGYSVSREKKERFSLILESASTNQTSMYLCASSKGLSGANVLTFGAGSRLTVL.

This rearrangement joins TRBV6-2 or TRBV6-3 to TRBJ2-5; with no DNA, the TCRdb D assignment of TRBD1 cannot be verified. The V gene's germline CDR1 is MNHEY and CDR2 SVGEGT. The CDR3 totals 13 residues. The CDR3 loop reads CASSGQAQETQYF.

The chain combines TRBV3-1 with TRBJ2-5; the TCRdb call, TRBD2, lacks DNA for checking. The germline V gene has CDR1 LGHDT and CDR2 YNNKEL (reference sequence). The CDR3 runs to 15 residues. CDR3 loop: CASSPRLADQETQYF.

The rearrangement uses TRBV6-4 and TRBJ2-5; no DNA is available, so the TRBD2 call from TCRdb remains unchecked. The V gene's germline CDR1 is MRHNA and CDR2 SNTAGT. The CDR3 is 19 amino acids. The CDR3: CASSGPKPGLADLQETQYF.

The chain uses TRBV20-1 and TRBJ2-1. This CDR3 region has 12 residues. CDR1 DFQATT and CDR2 SNEGSKA come from the germline V gene (reference sequence). CDR3 sequence: CSAREDYNEQFF.

This chain connects TRBV7-8 to TRBJ1-1; with no DNA, the TCRdb D assignment of TRBD1 cannot be verified. Germline loops: CDR1 SGHVS, CDR2 FQNEAQ. The CDR3 is made up of 15 amino acids. The CDR3 region is CASSFLGAGVAEAFF. Together with reference TRBV7-8 and TRBJ1-1, the CDR3 gives the full variable domain: GAGVSQSPRYKVAKRGQDVALRCDPISGHVSLFWYQQALGQGPEFLTYFQNEAQLDKSGLPSDRFFAERPEGSVSTLKIQRTQQEDSAVYLCASSFLGAGVAEAFFGQGTRLTVV.

The chain joins TRBV27 to TRBJ2-1; TCRdb's assignment of TRBD2 cannot be checked, as there is no DNA. Per the germline V gene, CDR1 is MNHEY and CDR2 is SMNVEV (reference sequence). The CDR3 sequence is 16 residues long. The CDR3 is CASSSTSGGLYNEQFF.

CDR3 protein: CASSGGGQDPYEQYF. The chain links TRBV28 to TRBJ2-7; the D call from TCRdb, TRBD2, cannot be confirmed without DNA. Germline CDR1 and CDR2: MDHEN and SYDVKM. The CDR3 runs to 15 residues.

The rearrangement links TRBV5-6 to TRBJ2-7; TCRdb's D call of TRBD2 is untestable without DNA. From germline, CDR1 is SGHDT and CDR2 YYEEEE. This CDR3 contains 15 residues. The CDR3 here is CASSSLAGGVYEQYF.